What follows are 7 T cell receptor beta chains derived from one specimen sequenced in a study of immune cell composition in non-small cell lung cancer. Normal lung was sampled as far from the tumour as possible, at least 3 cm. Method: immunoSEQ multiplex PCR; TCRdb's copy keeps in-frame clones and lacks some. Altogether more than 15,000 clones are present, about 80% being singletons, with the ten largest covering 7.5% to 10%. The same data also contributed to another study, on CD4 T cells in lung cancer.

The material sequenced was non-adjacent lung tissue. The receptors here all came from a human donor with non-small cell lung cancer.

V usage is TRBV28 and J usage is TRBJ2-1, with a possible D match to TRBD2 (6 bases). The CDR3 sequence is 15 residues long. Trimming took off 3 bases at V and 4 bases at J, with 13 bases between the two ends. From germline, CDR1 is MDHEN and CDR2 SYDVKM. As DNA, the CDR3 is TGTGCCAGCAGTTTCGGGAGCGGCGATTACAATGAGCAGTTCTTC. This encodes CASSFGSGDYNEQFF.

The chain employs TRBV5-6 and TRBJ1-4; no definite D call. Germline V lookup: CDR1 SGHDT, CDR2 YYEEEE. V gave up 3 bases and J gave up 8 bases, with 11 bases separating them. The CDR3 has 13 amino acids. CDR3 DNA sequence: TGTGCCAGCAGCTCTGGACTGGCCGAAAAACTGTTTTTT. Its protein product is CASSSGLAEKLFF.

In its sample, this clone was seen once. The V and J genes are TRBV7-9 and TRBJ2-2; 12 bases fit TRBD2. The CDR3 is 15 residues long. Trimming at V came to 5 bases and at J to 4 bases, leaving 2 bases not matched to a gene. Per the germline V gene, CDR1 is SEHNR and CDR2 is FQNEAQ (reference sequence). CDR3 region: CASSGTSGFTGELFF. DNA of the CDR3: TGTGCCAGCAGCGGGACTAGCGGGTTCACCGGGGAGCTGTTTTTT.

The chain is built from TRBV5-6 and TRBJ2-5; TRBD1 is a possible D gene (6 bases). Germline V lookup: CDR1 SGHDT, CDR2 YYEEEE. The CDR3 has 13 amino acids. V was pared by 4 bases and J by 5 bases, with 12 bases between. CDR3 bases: TGTGCCAGCAGCCTACAGGGTGGGGAGACCCAGTACTTC. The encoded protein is CASSLQGGETQYF.

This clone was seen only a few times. This CDR3 reads CAISANRATSEQYF. CDR3 DNA: TGTGCCATCAGTGCTAACAGGGCAACGTCGGAGCAGTACTTC. This chain links TRBV10-3 with TRBJ2-7, with D possibly matching TRBD1 (6 bases). With 4 bases removed from V and 7 bases from J, the gap between germline ends came to 17 bases. This CDR3 spans 14 amino acids. The germline V gene has CDR1 ENHRY and CDR2 SYGVKD.

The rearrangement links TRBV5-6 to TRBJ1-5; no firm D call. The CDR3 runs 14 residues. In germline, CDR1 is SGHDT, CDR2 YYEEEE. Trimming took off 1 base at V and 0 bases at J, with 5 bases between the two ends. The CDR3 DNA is TGTGCCAGCAGCTTGTACAGTAGCAATCAGCCCCAGCATTTT. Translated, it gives CASSLYSSNQPQHF.

CDR3 sequence reads: CASSPRTGNTEAFF. CDR3 in DNA: TGTGCCAGCAGCCCAAGGACAGGGAACACTGAAGCTTTCTTT. The V call is TRBV5-4, the J call TRBJ1-1; 7 nucleotides line up with TRBD1. Losses at the gene ends were 4 bases for V and 1 base for J; bases not matched to a gene: 4. Per germline, CDR1 SGHNT and CDR2 YYREEE (reference sequence). The CDR3 sequence is 14 residues long.